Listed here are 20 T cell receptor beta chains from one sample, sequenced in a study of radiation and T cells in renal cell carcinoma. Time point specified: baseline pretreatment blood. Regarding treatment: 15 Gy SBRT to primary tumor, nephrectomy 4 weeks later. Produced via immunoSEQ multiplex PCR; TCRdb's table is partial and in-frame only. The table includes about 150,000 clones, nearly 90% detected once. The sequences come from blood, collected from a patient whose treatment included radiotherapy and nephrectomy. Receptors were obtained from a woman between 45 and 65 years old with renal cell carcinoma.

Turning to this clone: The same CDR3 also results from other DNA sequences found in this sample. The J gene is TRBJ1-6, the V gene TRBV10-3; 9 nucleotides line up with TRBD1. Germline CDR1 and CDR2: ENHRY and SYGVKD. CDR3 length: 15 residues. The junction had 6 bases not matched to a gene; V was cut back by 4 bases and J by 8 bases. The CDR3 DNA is TGTGCCATCAGTGTGGGGACAGGGAATGATTCACCCCTCCACTTT. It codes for CAISVGTGNDSPLHF.

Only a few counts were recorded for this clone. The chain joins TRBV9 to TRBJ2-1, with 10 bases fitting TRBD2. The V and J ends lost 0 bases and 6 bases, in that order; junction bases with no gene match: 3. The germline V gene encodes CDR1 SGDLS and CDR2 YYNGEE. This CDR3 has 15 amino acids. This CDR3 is CASSVDQRGGNEQFF. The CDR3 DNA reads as TGTGCCAGCAGCGTAGATCAGCGGGGGGGCAATGAGCAGTTCTTC. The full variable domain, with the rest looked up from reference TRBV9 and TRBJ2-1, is DSGVTQTPKHLITATGQRVTLRCSPRSGDLSVYWYQQSLDQGLQFLIQYYNGEERAKGNILERFSAQQFPDLHSELNLSSLELGDSALYFCASSVDQRGGNEQFFGPGTRLTVL.

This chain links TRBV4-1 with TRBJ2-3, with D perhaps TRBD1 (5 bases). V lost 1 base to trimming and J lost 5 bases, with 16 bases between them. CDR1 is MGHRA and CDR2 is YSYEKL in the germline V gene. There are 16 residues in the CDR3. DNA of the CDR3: TGCGCCAGCAGCCAAGTTCTAGGGGTCCAGGGAGATACGCAGTATTTT. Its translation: CASSQVLGVQGDTQYF.

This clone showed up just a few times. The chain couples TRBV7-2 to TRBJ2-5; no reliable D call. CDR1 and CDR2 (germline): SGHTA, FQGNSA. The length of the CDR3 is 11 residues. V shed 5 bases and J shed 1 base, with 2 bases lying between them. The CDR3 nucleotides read TGTGCCAGCAGCCCCCAAGAGACCCAGTACTTC. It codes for CASSPQETQYF.

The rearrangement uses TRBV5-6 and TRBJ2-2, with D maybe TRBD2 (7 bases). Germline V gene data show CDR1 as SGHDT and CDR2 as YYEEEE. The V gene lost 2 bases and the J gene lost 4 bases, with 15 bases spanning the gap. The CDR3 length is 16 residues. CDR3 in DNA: TGTGCCAGCAGCTTCGAGGGGGGGCGCAGCACCGGGGAGCTGTTTTTT. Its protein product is CASSFEGGRSTGELFF. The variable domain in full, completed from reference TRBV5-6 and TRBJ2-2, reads DAGVTQSPTHLIKTRGQQVTLRCSPKSGHDTVSWYQQALGQGPQFIFQYYEEEERQRGNFPDRFSGHQFPNYSSELNVNALLLGDSALYLCASSFEGGRSTGELFFGEGSRLTVL.

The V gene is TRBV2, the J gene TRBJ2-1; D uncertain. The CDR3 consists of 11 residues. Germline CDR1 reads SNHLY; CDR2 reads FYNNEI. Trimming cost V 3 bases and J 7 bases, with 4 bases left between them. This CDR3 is CASSEVNEQFF. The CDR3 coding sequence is TGTGCCAGCAGTGAGGTTAATGAGCAGTTCTTC.

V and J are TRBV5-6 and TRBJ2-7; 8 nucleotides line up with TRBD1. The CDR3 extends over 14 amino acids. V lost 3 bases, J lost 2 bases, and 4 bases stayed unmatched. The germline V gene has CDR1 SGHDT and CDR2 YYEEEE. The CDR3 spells CASSYSDRAYEQYF. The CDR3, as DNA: TGTGCCAGCAGCTACTCGGACAGGGCCTACGAGCAGTACTTC.

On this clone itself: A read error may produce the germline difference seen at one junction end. CDR3 sequence reads: CASSEGLGGEQFF. The CDR3, as DNA: TGTGCCAGCAGCGAAGGATTGGGTGGTGAGCAGTTCTTC. J is TRBJ2-1 and V is TRBV6-1; D is unclear. Germline lookup yields CDR1 MNHNS and CDR2 SASEGT. The CDR3 length is 13 residues.

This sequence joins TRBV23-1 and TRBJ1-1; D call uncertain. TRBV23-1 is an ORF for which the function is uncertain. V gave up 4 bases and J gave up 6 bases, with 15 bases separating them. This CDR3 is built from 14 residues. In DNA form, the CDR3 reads TGCGCCAGCAGTCTTCCAGTGGGTGTCCCTGAAGCTTTCTTT. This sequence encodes CASSLPVGVPEAFF.

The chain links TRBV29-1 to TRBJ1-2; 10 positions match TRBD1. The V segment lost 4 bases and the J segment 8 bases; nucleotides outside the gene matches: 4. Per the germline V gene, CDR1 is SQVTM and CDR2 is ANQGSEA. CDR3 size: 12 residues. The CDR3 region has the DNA TGCAGCGTTGGGGGACAGGGGTTGGGCTACACCTTC. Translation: CSVGGQGLGYTF.

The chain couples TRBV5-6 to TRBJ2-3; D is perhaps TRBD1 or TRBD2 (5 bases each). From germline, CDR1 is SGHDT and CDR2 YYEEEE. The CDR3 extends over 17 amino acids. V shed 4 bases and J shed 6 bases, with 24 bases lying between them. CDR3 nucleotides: TGTGCCAGCAGCATTGTTGCGAATAAGGGACCTCGGGATACGCAGTATTTT. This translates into CASSIVANKGPRDTQYF.

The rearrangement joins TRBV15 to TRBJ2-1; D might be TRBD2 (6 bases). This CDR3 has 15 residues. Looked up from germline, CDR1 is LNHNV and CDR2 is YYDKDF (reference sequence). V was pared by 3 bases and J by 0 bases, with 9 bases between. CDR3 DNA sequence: TGTGCCACCAGCAGGGAGGGCGTCTCCTACAATGAGCAGTTCTTC. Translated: CATSREGVSYNEQFF.

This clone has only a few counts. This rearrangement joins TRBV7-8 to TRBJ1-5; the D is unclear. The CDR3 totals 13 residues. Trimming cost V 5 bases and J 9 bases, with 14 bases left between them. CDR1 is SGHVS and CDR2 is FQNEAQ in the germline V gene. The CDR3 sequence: CASSLELLSPQHF. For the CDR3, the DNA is TGTGCCAGCAGCCTAGAACTTCTCTCGCCCCAGCATTTT.

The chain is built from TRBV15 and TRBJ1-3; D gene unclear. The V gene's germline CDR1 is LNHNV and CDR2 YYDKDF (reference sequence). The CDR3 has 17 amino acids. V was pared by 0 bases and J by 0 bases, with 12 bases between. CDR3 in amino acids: CATSRDSGGISGNTIYF. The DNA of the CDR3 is TGTGCCACCAGCAGAGATTCGGGCGGAATCTCTGGAAACACCATATATTTT. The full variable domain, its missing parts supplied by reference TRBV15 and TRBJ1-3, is DAMVIQNPRYQVTQFGKPVTLSCSQTLNHNVMYWYQQKSSQAPKLLFHYYDKDFNNEADTPDNFQSRRPNTSFCFLDIRSPGLGDTAMYLCATSRDSGGISGNTIYFGEGSWLTVV.

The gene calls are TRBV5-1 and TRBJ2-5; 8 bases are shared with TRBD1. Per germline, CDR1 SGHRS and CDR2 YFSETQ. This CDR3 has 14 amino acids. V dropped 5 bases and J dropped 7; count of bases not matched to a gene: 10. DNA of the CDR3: TGCGCCAGCAGACCACAGGGGGTTGAGGGGACCCAGTACTTC. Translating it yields CASRPQGVEGTQYF. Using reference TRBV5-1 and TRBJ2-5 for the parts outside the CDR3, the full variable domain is KAGVTQTPRYLIKTRGQQVTLSCSPISGHRSVSWYQQTPGQGLQFLFEYFSETQRNKGNFPGRFSGRQFSNSRSEMNVSTLELGDSALYLCASRPQGVEGTQYFGPGTRLLVL.

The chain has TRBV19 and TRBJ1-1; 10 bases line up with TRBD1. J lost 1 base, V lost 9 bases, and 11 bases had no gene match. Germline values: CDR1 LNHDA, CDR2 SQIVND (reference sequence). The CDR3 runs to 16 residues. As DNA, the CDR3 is TGTGCCAGCTCATATGGGACAGGGGCCACGAACACTGAAGCTTTCTTT. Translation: CASSYGTGATNTEAFF.

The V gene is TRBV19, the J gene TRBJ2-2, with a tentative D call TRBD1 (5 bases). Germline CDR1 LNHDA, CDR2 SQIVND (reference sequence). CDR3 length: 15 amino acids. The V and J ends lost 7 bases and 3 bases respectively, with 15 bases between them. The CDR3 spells CASKSQGADTGELFF. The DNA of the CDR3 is TGTGCCAGTAAGTCGCAGGGCGCTGACACCGGGGAGCTGTTTTTT.

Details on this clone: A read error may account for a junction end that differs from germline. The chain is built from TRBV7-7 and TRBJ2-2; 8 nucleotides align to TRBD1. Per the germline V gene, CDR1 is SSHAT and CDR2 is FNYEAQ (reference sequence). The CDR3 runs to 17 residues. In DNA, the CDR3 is TGTGCTAGCAGCCAAGTTACCGGGACAGGAGACACCGGGGAGCTGTTTTTT. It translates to CASSQVTGTGDTGELFF.

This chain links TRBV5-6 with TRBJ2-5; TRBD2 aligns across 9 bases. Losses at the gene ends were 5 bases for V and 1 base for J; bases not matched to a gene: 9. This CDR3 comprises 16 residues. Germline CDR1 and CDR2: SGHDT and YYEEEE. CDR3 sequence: CASRPRGRGGQETQYF. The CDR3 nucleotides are TGTGCCAGCAGACCCCGGGGGCGGGGGGGCCAAGAGACCCAGTACTTC.

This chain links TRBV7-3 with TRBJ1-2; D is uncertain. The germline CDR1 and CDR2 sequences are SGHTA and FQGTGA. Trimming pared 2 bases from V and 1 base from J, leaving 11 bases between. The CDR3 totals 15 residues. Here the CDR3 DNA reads TGTGCCAGCAGCTTATACAGTAACCTTAACTATGGCTACACCTTC. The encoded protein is CASSLYSNLNYGYTF.